Listed below are T cell receptor beta chains from one sample, sequenced in a study of cytomegalovirus exposure and HLA in healthy donors. Assay used: immunoSEQ multiplex PCR; TCRdb lists only in-frame clones, some missing. The sample records more than 85,000 clones, about three quarters being singletons. The sample taken for sequencing was PBMCs. These receptors all come from a woman in her 50s in good health and CMV-seropositive. Both conserved end residues are trimmed from each CDR3. Size values are once, few and many counts, or a class for expanded clones, and some rows have none.

V: TRBV4-1
length: 18
J: TRBJ2-1
size: .
CDR3: ASSRNPGLAAQISGNEQF

V: TRBV6-5
length: 13
J: TRBJ2-3
size: .
CDR3: ASSYGDRATDTQY

V: TRBV10-2
length: 11
J: TRBJ1-4
size: .
CDR3: ATLQGVREKLF

V: TRBV6-6
length: 10
J: TRBJ2-7
size: .
CDR3: ASRTGSYEQY

V: TRBV27
length: 11
J: TRBJ2-7
size: .
CDR3: ATRVGGLYEQY

V: TRBV5-6
length: 13
J: TRBJ1-5
size: once
CDR3: ASSYGTGSYQPQH

V: TRBV2
length: 12
J: TRBJ2-1
size: .
CDR3: ASRAGTPYNEQF

V: TRBV19
length: 13
J: TRBJ2-1
size: once
CDR3: ASSPGTGGTNEQF

V: TRBV4-3
length: 12
J: TRBJ1-1
size: .
CDR3: ASRGTLRNTEAF

V: TRBV6-5
length: 13
J: TRBJ2-7
size: few
CDR3: ASSYVVGPHYEQY

V: TRBV9
length: 12
J: TRBJ1-4
size: .
CDR3: ASSVDSSNEKLF

V: TRBV5-6
length: 14
J: TRBJ2-7
size: .
CDR3: ASSHATGGVGYEQY

V: TRBV2
length: 11
J: TRBJ2-1
size: .
CDR3: ASSYRGDNEQF

V: TRBV5-6
length: 12
J: TRBJ2-7
size: .
CDR3: ASSWGTGTYEQY

V: TRBV7-8
length: 11
J: TRBJ1-2
size: once
CDR3: ASSGLGAIGYT

V: TRBV4-1
length: 13
J: TRBJ1-1
size: .
CDR3: ASSHPGTGNTEAF

V: TRBV28
length: 13
J: TRBJ1-1
size: .
CDR3: ASSILLGGFTEAF

V: TRBV5-1
length: 14
J: TRBJ2-2
size: .
CDR3: ASSLNTGGTTGELF

V: TRBV6-6
length: 11
J: TRBJ2-5
size: .
CDR3: ASNPIPMETQY

V: TRBV28
length: 14
J: TRBJ2-4
size: .
CDR3: ASSLFGLAGLNIQY

V: TRBV4-1
length: 13
J: TRBJ1-6
size: once
CDR3: ASSHAGSGGSPLH

V: TRBV14
length: 11
J: TRBJ1-5
size: .
CDR3: ASSLTGSAPQH

V: TRBV5-1
length: 12
J: TRBJ2-7
size: .
CDR3: ASTAQGFGYEQY

V: TRBV10-3
length: 14
J: TRBJ2-5
size: .
CDR3: AISDSRTGIQETQY

V: TRBV6-1
length: 8
J: TRBJ2-1
size: .
CDR3: ASMSFEQF

V: TRBV5-6
length: 11
J: TRBJ1-2
size: .
CDR3: ASSLGSSEGYT

V: TRBV27
length: 14
J: TRBJ1-1
size: .
CDR3: ASSSELQGPNTEAF

V: TRBV2
length: 15
J: TRBJ2-5
size: .
CDR3: ASRVLAGGQLQGTQY

V: TRBV29-1
length: 12
J: TRBJ2-6
size: few
CDR3: SVEVSSGANVLT